The rows below give T cell receptor beta chains drawn from one sample of a study of cytomegalovirus exposure and HLA in healthy donors. The protocol was immunoSEQ multiplex PCR, while the TCRdb copy is restricted to in-frame clones and leaves out a portion. The sample consists of some 150,000 clones, approximately 79% of them appearing once. The sequencing sample was made of PBMCs. These receptors came from a man aged 60 to 69 in good health and CMV-seronegative. Both conserved end residues are part of each CDR3. D genes are given only for firm matches. Only some rows state a clone size, as once, few, many or a class for expanded clones.

CASSTIDRSPGELFF | TGCGCCAGCAGCACCATAGACAGGTCCCCCGGGGAGCTGTTTTTT | TRBJ2-2 | - | 15 | - | TRBV5-1
CASRPLRGPGYGYTF | TGTGCCAGCAGACCCCTCAGGGGGCCTGGCTATGGCTACACCTTC | TRBJ1-2 | TRBD1 | 15 | - | TRBV28
CASSLFISGGEAFF | TGTGCCAGCAGCTTATTTATTTCAGGGGGTGAAGCTTTCTTT | TRBJ1-1 | TRBD1 | 14 | - | TRBV7-9
CASRRVTGANVLTF | TGTGCCAGCAGGAGGGTTACTGGGGCCAACGTCCTGACTTTC | TRBJ2-6 | - | 14 | - | TRBV7-2
CASSIIAGGPYTGELFF | TGTGCCAGTAGTATTATAGCGGGAGGGCCCTACACCGGGGAGCTGTTTTTT | TRBJ2-2 | TRBD2 | 17 | - | TRBV19
CASSETPAGTDTQYF | TGTGCCAGCAGCGAAACCCCCGCGGGCACAGATACGCAGTATTTT | TRBJ2-3 | - | 15 | few | TRBV6-4
CASSYFGGVTDTQYF | TGTGCCAGCAGCTACTTCGGGGGGGTCACAGATACGCAGTATTTT | TRBJ2-3 | TRBD2 | 15 | - | TRBV7-6
CASSLAFPYEQYF | TGTGCCAGCAGCTTAGCGTTCCCCTACGAGCAGTACTTC | TRBJ2-7 | - | 13 | few | TRBV7-2
CASRPLAGVGNEQFF | TGTGCCAGCAGGCCTTTAGCGGGGGTGGGGAATGAGCAGTTCTTC | TRBJ2-1 | TRBD2 | 15 | - | TRBV7-6
CATSRDGGEKSYEQYF | TGTGCCACCAGCAGAGATGGGGGGGAAAAGTCCTACGAGCAGTACTTC | TRBJ2-7 | TRBD2 | 16 | few | TRBV15
CASNRGSGTGAEQYF | TGTGCCAGCAACCGAGGCTCCGGGACAGGGGCCGAGCAGTACTTC | TRBJ2-7 | TRBD1 | 15 | - | TRBV7-2
CASSEGSGGYNEQFF | TGTGCCAGCAGTGAAGGCAGCGGGGGCTACAATGAGCAGTTCTTC | TRBJ2-1 | TRBD2 | 15 | - | TRBV2
CASSSSSYEQYF | TGTGCCAGCAGCTCCAGCTCCTACGAGCAGTACTTC | TRBJ2-7 | - | 12 | - | TRBV6-6
CSVERANTDTQYF | TGCAGCGTTGAGAGGGCTAACACAGATACGCAGTATTTT | TRBJ2-3 | - | 13 | - | TRBV29-1
CASSLDPAGGRETQYF | TGCGCCAGCAGCTTGGACCCAGCGGGGGGGCGGGAGACCCAGTACTTC | TRBJ2-5 | TRBD2 | 16 | - | TRBV5-1
CASRRGFSEPQHF | TGTGCCAGCCGTAGGGGTTTCAGTGAACCCCAGCATTTT | TRBJ1-5 | - | 13 | - | TRBV28
CASNADRGRTDTQYF | TGTGCCAGCAACGCCGACAGGGGGCGCACAGATACGCAGTATTTT | TRBJ2-3 | TRBD1 | 15 | - | TRBV28
CASSPTSGGPETQYF | TGTGCCAGCAGTCCGACTAGCGGGGGACCTGAGACCCAGTACTTC | TRBJ2-5 | TRBD2 | 15 | - | TRBV6-5
CASSGPGQGTYEQYF | TGTGCCAGTAGCGGACCGGGACAGGGGACCTACGAGCAGTACTTC | TRBJ2-7 | TRBD1 | 15 | - | TRBV19
CASSIGGGSSGANVLTF | TGTGCCAGTAGTATAGGGGGGGGGAGCTCTGGGGCCAACGTCCTGACTTTC | TRBJ2-6 | TRBD2 | 17 | - | TRBV19
CASSPTAGQSTGELFF | TGTGCCAGCAGCCCAACCGCGGGGCAATCCACCGGGGAGCTGTTTTTT | TRBJ2-2 | - | 16 | - | TRBV11-3
CASSRIQGAETQYF | TGTGCCAGTAGTAGGATTCAGGGTGCAGAGACCCAGTACTTC | TRBJ2-5 | - | 14 | few | TRBV19
CASSVGTTNTGELFF | TGTGCCAGCAGCGTCGGGACAACGAACACCGGGGAGCTGTTTTTT | TRBJ2-2 | - | 15 | - | TRBV9
CASTILNTEAFF | TGTGCCAGCACTATTTTGAACACTGAAGCTTTCTTT | TRBJ1-1 | - | 12 | - | TRBV2
CASSPGGTSVGMNTEAFF | TGCGCCAGCAGCCCCGGGGGGACAAGCGTTGGTATGAACACTGAAGCTTTCTTT | TRBJ1-1 | - | 18 | - | TRBV5-1
CASRGQGISYEQYF | TGTGCCAGCAGGGGACAGGGTATCTCCTACGAGCAGTACTTC | TRBJ2-7 | TRBD1 | 14 | - | TRBV2
CASRFGTVLDGYTF | TGTGCCAGCAGATTTGGGACAGTCCTCGATGGCTACACCTTC | TRBJ1-2 | TRBD1 | 14 | - | TRBV5-4
CASSSTRTQARKQFF | TGTGCCAGCAGCAGCACCCGGACTCAGGCTAGGAAGCAGTTCTTC | TRBJ2-1 | - | 15 | - | TRBV7-2
CASSMFSGVYTDTQYF | TGTGCCAGTAGTATGTTTTCGGGGGTATACACAGATACGCAGTATTTT | TRBJ2-3 | - | 16 | - | TRBV19
CASSPGLTGNQPQHF | TGTGCCAGCAGCCCAGGGTTAACGGGCAATCAGCCCCAGCATTTT | TRBJ1-5 | - | 15 | - | TRBV7-2
CASSLEDYYEQYF | TGCGCCAGCAGCTTAGAAGACTATTACGAGCAGTACTTC | TRBJ2-7 | - | 13 | - | TRBV5-1
CASSPLQGMDEKLFF | TGTGCCAGTAGTCCCCTACAGGGGATGGATGAAAAACTGTTTTTT | TRBJ1-4 | TRBD1 | 15 | - | TRBV19
CSAGQLNQPQHF | TGCAGCGCTGGACAGTTAAATCAGCCCCAGCATTTT | TRBJ1-5 | - | 12 | once | TRBV29-1
CASRASYKAVNTEAFF | TGTGCAAGTCGCGCTAGCTACAAGGCAGTGAACACTGAAGCTTTCTTT | TRBJ1-1 | - | 16 | - | TRBV12-2
CASSQHTVSGRNGEQFF | TGCGCCAGCAGCCAGCATACCGTATCTGGGAGAAATGGTGAGCAGTTCTTC | TRBJ2-1 | - | 17 | - | TRBV4-3
CASSLGTGAEQYF | TGCGCCAGCAGCTTGGGGACAGGGGCCGAGCAGTACTTC | TRBJ2-7 | TRBD1 | 13 | few | TRBV5-1
CASSPGQAHYGYTF | TGTGCCAGCAGCCCCGGACAGGCCCACTATGGCTACACCTTC | TRBJ1-2 | TRBD1 | 14 | - | TRBV7-6
CASSFNRGSYEQYF | TGTGCCAGCAGCTTTAATCGCGGCTCCTACGAGCAGTACTTC | TRBJ2-7 | - | 14 | - | TRBV7-7
CASSYGTGYTDTQYF | TGTGCCAGCAGCTACGGGACAGGGTACACAGATACGCAGTATTTT | TRBJ2-3 | TRBD1 | 15 | few | TRBV11-3
CASSLIRQGWGSTDTQYF | TGCGCCAGCAGCCTGATACGACAGGGGTGGGGCAGCACAGATACGCAGTATTTT | TRBJ2-3 | TRBD1 | 18 | - | TRBV5-1
CAIAEREPSYEQYF | TGTGCCATCGCCGAGCGGGAGCCGTCCTACGAGCAGTACTTC | TRBJ2-7 | TRBD2 | 14 | - | TRBV6-4
CASSLRSGDGVYNEQFF | TGCGCCAGCAGCTTGCGGTCGGGAGATGGGGTCTACAATGAGCAGTTCTTC | TRBJ2-1 | - | 17 | - | TRBV5-1
CASSPTPRGAANTGELFF | TGCGCCAGCAGCCCGACACCAAGGGGCGCGGCGAACACCGGGGAGCTGTTTTTT | TRBJ2-2 | - | 18 | - | TRBV5-1
CASSGGYFEAFF | TGTGCCAGCAGCGGCGGGTACTTTGAAGCTTTCTTT | TRBJ1-1 | - | 12 | once | TRBV28
CASSLHSMNTEAFF | TGTGCCAGCAGCTTACACAGCATGAACACTGAAGCTTTCTTT | TRBJ1-1 | - | 14 | - | TRBV7-9
CASREGHFANNEQFF | TGTGCCAGTCGGGAGGGCCATTTTGCTAACAATGAGCAGTTCTTC | TRBJ2-1 | TRBD2 | 15 | - | TRBV6-1
CASSYTRRADTQYF | TGTGCCAGCAGCTATACTAGGCGCGCAGATACGCAGTATTTT | TRBJ2-3 | - | 14 | - | TRBV7-2
CATREEVWNTIYF | TGTGCCACCAGGGAGGAGGTCTGGAACACCATATATTTT | TRBJ1-3 | - | 13 | - | TRBV19
CASSGGQTRGTDTQYF | TGTGCCAGCAGTGGGGGTCAGACTAGAGGCACAGATACGCAGTATTTT | TRBJ2-3 | - | 16 | - | TRBV2
CASSQERGTGSQPQHF | TGTGCCAGCAGCCAAGAGCGGGGGACAGGGAGTCAGCCCCAGCATTTT | TRBJ1-5 | TRBD1 | 16 | - | TRBV7-9
CASSLRGGSYNEQFF | TGTGCCAGCAGCTTAAGGGGCGGCAGCTACAATGAGCAGTTCTTC | TRBJ2-1 | - | 15 | - | TRBV7-3
CASSLAGQGIYGYTF | TGCGCCAGCAGCTTGGCGGGACAGGGCATCTATGGCTACACCTTC | TRBJ1-2 | TRBD1 | 15 | - | TRBV5-1
CASSLLATSYEQYF | TGTGCCAGCAGTTTACTAGCGACCTCCTACGAGCAGTACTTC | TRBJ2-7 | - | 14 | - | TRBV28